These 26 T cell receptor beta chains came from one sample sequenced in a study of T cells in Graves' hyperthyroidism and ophthalmopathy. Researchers took RNA transcripts and amplified the TCR beta CDR3 regions from them. Carried out on the TCR CDR3, a first-round RT-PCR used the HTBI primer set. MiXCR was run by TCRdb on the multiplex PCR reads, yielding one entry per CDR3 protein. The profile shows about 710,000 distinct CDR3 sequences, about 17% of them singletons. The specimen sequenced was blood. These receptors came from a man in his late teens or twenties with Graves' hyperthyroidism.

At least ten counts were recorded for this clonotype. The genes are TRBV20-1 and TRBJ2-7; 8 nucleotides agree with TRBD2. Trimming at V came to 4 bases and at J to 4 bases, leaving 6 bases not matched to a gene. From germline, CDR1 is DFQATT and CDR2 SNEGSKA (reference sequence). This CDR3 region has 13 residues. The DNA of the CDR3 is TGCAGTGCTATAGGACTAGCTTCGTACGAGCAGTACTTC. It is translated as CSAIGLASYEQYF.

This clonotype was counted only a few times. V gene TRBV2 combines with J gene TRBJ2-2; D not certain. The CDR3 contains 13 residues. V was clipped by 6 bases and J by 0 bases, with 5 bases between them. Germline CDR1 is SNHLY and CDR2 is FYNNEI. CDR3 in amino acids: CASSGTNTGELFF. CDR3 DNA: TGTGCCAGCAGCGGTACGAACACCGGGGAGCTGTTTTTT. Using reference TRBV2 and TRBJ2-2 for the parts outside the CDR3, the full variable domain is EPEVTQTPSHQVTQMGQEVILRCVPISNHLYFYWYRQILGQKVEFLVSFYNNEISEKSEIFDDQFSVERPDGSNFTLKIRSTKLEDSAMYFCASSGTNTGELFFGEGSRLTVL.

Notes on this clonotype: Its ends do not fully match the called genes, so a read error is possible. V and J are TRBV12-3 or TRBV12-4 and TRBJ1-1; a possible D gene is TRBD1 (5 bases). There are 15 residues in the CDR3. CDR3 sequence reads: CASSGTGLGSTDAFF. CDR3 nucleotides: TGTGCCAGCAGTGGAACAGGCCTGGGAAGCACTGACGCTTTCTTT.

V and J are TRBV19 and TRBJ1-1, with a weak D call TRBD1 (6 bases). The CDR3 is 14 residues long. CDR1 is LNHDA and CDR2 is SQIVND in the germline V gene (reference sequence). Trimming cost V 3 bases and J 5 bases, with 13 bases left between them. This CDR3 is CASSIATGETEAFF. CDR3 sequence (DNA): TGTGCCAGTAGTATCGCGACAGGAGAGACTGAAGCTTTCTTT. The variable domain in full, completed from reference TRBV19 and TRBJ1-1, reads DGGITQSPKYLFRKEGQNVTLSCEQNLNHDAMYWYRQDPGQGLRLIYYSQIVNDFQKGDIAEGYSVSREKKESFPLTVTSAQKNPTAFYLCASSIATGETEAFFGQGTRLTVV.

V usage is TRBV20-1 and J usage is TRBJ2-3, with D maybe TRBD1 (6 bases). This CDR3 comprises 15 residues. Germline V gene lookup returns CDR1 DFQATT and CDR2 SNEGSKA (reference sequence). The V and J ends lost 1 base and 4 bases respectively, with 15 bases between them. CDR3 sequence: CSARGRDQGPDTQYF. CDR3 in DNA: TGCAGTGCTAGAGGACGGGACCAGGGGCCAGATACGCAGTATTTT.

The chain combines TRBV6-2 or TRBV6-3 with TRBJ2-7, with D possibly TRBD1 on 6 matching bases. This CDR3 region has 14 residues. Germline CDR1 is MNHEY and CDR2 is SVGEGT. V shed 5 bases and J shed 4 bases, with 15 bases lying between them. DNA of the CDR3: TGTGCCAGCAGTCACCGGGACAACTCATACGAGCAGTACTTC. Translating it yields CASSHRDNSYEQYF.

This chain links TRBV7-2 with TRBJ1-2; D is ambiguous. This CDR3 is 14 amino acids long. The germline V gene has CDR1 SGHTA and CDR2 FQGNSA. Trimming left V 1 base short and J 3 bases short, with 9 bases between. CDR3 residues: CASSLGGDDYGYTF. The CDR3 bases are TGTGCCAGCAGCTTAGGAGGAGACGACTATGGCTACACCTTC.

The chain recombines TRBV15 with TRBJ2-1; 8 bases line up with TRBD1. The CDR3 is 15 residues long. Looked up from germline, CDR1 is LNHNV and CDR2 is YYDKDF (reference sequence). After removal of 6 bases from V and 8 bases from J, the junction contained 12 bases not matched to a gene. Written as DNA, the CDR3 is TGTGCCACCAGTACCGACAGGGGTTTCAGCGATGAGCAGTTCTTC. It yields the protein CATSTDRGFSDEQFF.

This clonotype has only a few counts. The chain employs TRBV6-1 and TRBJ2-5; D is tentatively TRBD1 or TRBD2 (6 bases each). Germline loops: CDR1 MNHNS, CDR2 SASEGT. V shed 5 bases and J shed 7 bases, with 14 bases lying between them. The length of the CDR3 is 13 residues. This chain's CDR3 is CASSRTERATQYF. CDR3 DNA: TGTGCCAGCAGTCGGACAGAGCGGGCGACCCAGTACTTC.

The table lists this clonotype with a few counts. The chain recombines TRBV5-4 with TRBJ2-1; D unresolved. CDR1 SGHNT and CDR2 YYREEE come from the germline V gene (reference sequence). The CDR3 runs 16 residues. Trimming took off 3 bases at V and 0 bases at J, with 13 bases between the two ends. CDR3 bases: TGTGCCAGCAGCTCCCTTGACCGGACCTCCTACAATGAGCAGTTCTTC. It is translated as CASSSLDRTSYNEQFF. Combining the CDR3 with reference TRBV5-4 and TRBJ2-1 gives the whole variable domain ETGVTQSPTHLIKTRGQQVTLRCSSQSGHNTVSWYQQALGQGPQFIFQYYREEENGRGNFPPRFSGLQFPNYSSELNVNALELDDSALYLCASSSLDRTSYNEQFFGPGTRLTVL.

J is TRBJ2-3 and V is TRBV9; 12 positions match TRBD2. The J segment lost 1 base and the V segment lost 4 bases, leaving 16 bases of the junction unmatched. Germline values: CDR1 SGDLS, CDR2 YYNGEE. The CDR3 covers 20 residues. The CDR3 nucleotides read TGTGCCAGCAGCCCCACCCACCGAGGACTAGCGGGATACGGCACAGATACGCAGTATTTT. It is translated as CASSPTHRGLAGYGTDTQYF.

The chain combines TRBV5-1 with TRBJ2-1; the match to TRBD2 covers 11 bases. V lost 4 bases, J lost 1 base, and 13 bases stayed unmatched. Germline V lookup: CDR1 SGHRS, CDR2 YFSETQ. This CDR3 spans 19 amino acids. This CDR3 reads CASSVFGLAGGESYNEQFF. In nucleotides, the CDR3 is TGCGCCAGCAGCGTATTTGGGCTAGCGGGAGGAGAGTCCTACAATGAGCAGTTCTTC.

This clonotype was recorded at least ten times. This sequence joins TRBV29-1 and TRBJ2-7, with TRBD2 matching over 13 bases. Per germline, CDR1 SQVTM and CDR2 ANQGSEA. The CDR3 sequence is 14 residues long. V lost 4 bases and J lost 3; bases outside the gene matches: 3. This CDR3 is CSVAGTSGIYEQYF. Written as DNA, the CDR3 is TGCAGCGTTGCTGGGACTAGCGGGATCTACGAGCAGTACTTC.

Many counts were recorded for this clonotype. This chain joins TRBV2 and TRBJ2-2; 10 bases are shared with TRBD2. This CDR3 is built from 15 residues. The V gene's germline CDR1 is SNHLY and CDR2 FYNNEI. The V and J ends lost 4 bases and 5 bases, in that order; junction bases with no gene match: 4. CDR3 loop: CASSGDSGRTGELFF. Here the CDR3 DNA reads TGTGCCAGCAGTGGGGATAGCGGGAGGACCGGGGAGCTGTTTTTT. Full variable domain (missing parts from reference TRBV2 and TRBJ2-2): EPEVTQTPSHQVTQMGQEVILRCVPISNHLYFYWYRQILGQKVEFLVSFYNNEISEKSEIFDDQFSVERPDGSNFTLKIRSTKLEDSAMYFCASSGDSGRTGELFFGEGSRLTVL.

This clonotype was seen a few times. The V call is TRBV29-1, the J call TRBJ2-3; D uncertain. The germline V gene encodes CDR1 SQVTM and CDR2 ANQGSEA. V gave up 3 bases and J gave up 3 bases, with 1 base separating them. The CDR3 consists of 10 residues. CDR3 DNA sequence: TGCAGCGTTGATACAGATACGCAGTATTTT. It is translated as CSVDTDTQYF.

Comment on this clonotype: Germline and junction disagree at one end, which may indicate a read error. This chain joins TRBV9 and TRBJ2-5; weak D call: TRBD1 (5 bases). The CDR3 covers 16 residues. CDR1 is SGDLS and CDR2 is YYNGEE in the germline V gene. The CDR3 DNA reads as TGTGCCAGCAGCGTAGAAGGGCAGGGATTGCAAGGGACCCAGTACTTC. It is translated as CASSVEGQGLQGTQYF.

The sample holds a few counts of this clonotype. This rearrangement joins TRBV4-3 to TRBJ2-5, with 9 nucleotides matching TRBD2. V was clipped by 3 bases and J by 1 base; unmatched bases: 6. Germline assignment: CDR1 LGHNA and CDR2 YSLEER. The CDR3 consists of 16 residues. The CDR3 region has the DNA TGCGCCAGCAGCCACGGGACTAGCAGACCCCAAGAGACCCAGTACTTC. Its translation: CASSHGTSRPQETQYF.

The chain couples TRBV28 to TRBJ2-7; D possibly corresponds to TRBD2 (5 bases). Trimming removed 4 bases from V and 3 bases from J, with 16 bases in between. CDR3 size: 15 residues. Germline V gene lookup returns CDR1 MDHEN and CDR2 SYDVKM. Here the CDR3 DNA reads TGTGCCAGCAGTTCCCAGACATTTGAGGGCTACGAGCAGTACTTC. It translates to CASSSQTFEGYEQYF.

The chain carries TRBV12-3 or TRBV12-4 and TRBJ1-2; 12 bases align to TRBD1. The CDR3 extends over 14 amino acids. Germline trimming cut 6 bases from V and 8 bases from J; bases unmatched to any gene: 7. CDR3 protein: CASRAGQGAGGYTF. The DNA of the CDR3 is TGTGCCAGCAGGGCGGGACAGGGGGCAGGAGGCTACACCTTC.

This clonotype showed up just once. V usage is TRBV2 and J usage is TRBJ2-1; 9 bases agree with TRBD1. Germline V gene sequence: CDR1 SNHLY, CDR2 FYNNEI. This CDR3 has 14 residues. V dropped 4 bases and J dropped 6; count of bases not matched to a gene: 4. DNA of the CDR3: TGTGCCAGCAGTGGGACAGGGGTCCCCAATGAGCAGTTCTTC. Translating gives CASSGTGVPNEQFF.

In its sample, this clonotype was seen many times. V usage is TRBV7-9 and J usage is TRBJ2-1; D unclear. CDR1 and CDR2 (germline): SEHNR, FQNEAQ (reference sequence). Between the trimmed V and J ends, which lost 1 base and 7 bases, there was a span of 8 bases. The CDR3 is made up of 13 amino acids. CDR3 coding DNA: TGTGCCAGCAGCTTAGAGGTGGTGAATGAGCAGTTCTTC. Amino acid sequence: CASSLEVVNEQFF.

This clonotype has ten or more counts. J is TRBJ2-1 and V is TRBV12-3 or TRBV12-4; the match to TRBD2 covers 10 bases. V was pared by 2 bases and J by 9 bases, with 10 bases of the junction left unmatched. The CDR3 length is 16 residues. CDR3 sequence: CASSLRLGLAGGEQFF. The CDR3 DNA sequence: TGTGCCAGCAGTTTACGGTTGGGCTTAGCGGGAGGTGAGCAGTTCTTC.

A few counts support this clonotype. The chain links TRBV5-1 to TRBJ2-7; tentatively, D is TRBD2 (6 bases). V lost 0 bases, J lost 1 base, and 11 bases lay in between. CDR1 and CDR2 (germline): SGHRS, YFSETQ. This CDR3 comprises 15 residues. CDR3 in DNA: TGCGCCAGCAGCTTGGCCAACCGGGGGTCCTACGAGCAGTACTTC. Translating gives CASSLANRGSYEQYF.

This clonotype was picked up many times. At one boundary the junction diverges from the germline segment, which might be a read error. The rearrangement links TRBV5-1 to TRBJ2-5; D not resolved. The CDR3 runs to 12 residues. Germline assignment: CDR1 SGHRS and CDR2 YFSETQ. The DNA for the CDR3 is TGTGCCAGCAGCTTAGCCCAAGAGACCCAGTACTTC. Amino acids: CASSLAQETQYF.

In its sample, this clonotype was seen many times. This chain joins TRBV28 and TRBJ1-2, with D possibly being TRBD1 (6 bases). This CDR3 has 15 amino acids. Germline values: CDR1 MDHEN, CDR2 SYDVKM. The V gene lost 2 bases and the J gene lost 6 bases, with 16 bases spanning the gap. The CDR3 protein is CASSLRDTTRNGYTF. CDR3 coding DNA: TGTGCCAGCAGTTTAAGGGACACGACACGAAATGGCTACACCTTC.

This clonotype was seen ten or more times. V usage is TRBV3-1 and J usage is TRBJ1-3; D uncertain. The CDR3 is 13 amino acids. Trimming pared 1 base from V and 6 bases from J, leaving 7 bases between. Germline CDR1 and CDR2: LGHDT and YNNKEL (reference sequence). CDR3 region: CASSQAGENTIYF. In DNA form, the CDR3 reads TGTGCCAGCAGCCAAGCCGGGGAAAACACCATATATTTT.